This record concerns one T cell receptor beta chain sequence. Its antigen remains unknown. The PCR had 60 Vbeta and 13 Jbeta primers. Measured with immunoSEQ multiplex PCR; TCRdb has only the in-frame clones, and not every one. In the table there are 90,000 to 100,000 clones, 65% of which are singletons. Germline V gene sequence: CDR1 SGHRS, CDR2 YFSETQ. With 4 bases removed from V and 1 base from J, the gap between germline ends came to 8 bases. The CDR3 has 13 amino acids. The sample comes from a study of cytomegalovirus exposure and HLA in healthy donors. General observations from the study: Segments of the TCR beta V type were, in most cases, productive about 90% or about 30% of the time in an earlier analysis.

The chain couples TRBV5-1 to TRBJ1-1; the D gene is possibly TRBD1 (6 bases). This TCR came from a boy aged 5-17 years in good health and CMV-seropositive. Sequencing was carried out using PBMCs. The CDR3 coding sequence is TGCGCCAGCAGCATACAGGGGAACACTGAAGCTTTCTTT. It translates to CASSIQGNTEAFF.